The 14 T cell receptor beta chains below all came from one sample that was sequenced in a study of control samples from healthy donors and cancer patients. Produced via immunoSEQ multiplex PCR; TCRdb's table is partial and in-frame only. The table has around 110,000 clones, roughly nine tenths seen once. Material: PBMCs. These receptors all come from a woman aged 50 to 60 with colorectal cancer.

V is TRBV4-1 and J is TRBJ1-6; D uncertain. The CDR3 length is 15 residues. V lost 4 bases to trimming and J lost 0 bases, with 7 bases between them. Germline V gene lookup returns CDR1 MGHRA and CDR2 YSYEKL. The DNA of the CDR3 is TGCGCCAGCAGCCGAGGACGCTCCTATAATTCACCCCTCCACTTT. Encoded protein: CASSRGRSYNSPLHF.

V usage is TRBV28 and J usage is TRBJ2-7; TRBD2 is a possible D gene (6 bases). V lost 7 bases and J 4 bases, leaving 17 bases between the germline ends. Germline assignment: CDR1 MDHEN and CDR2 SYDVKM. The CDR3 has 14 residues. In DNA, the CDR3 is TGTGCCAGCATCCCCACGAGGCGGGAATACGAGCAGTACTTC. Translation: CASIPTRREYEQYF. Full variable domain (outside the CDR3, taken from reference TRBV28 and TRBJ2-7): DVKVTQSSRYLVKRTGEKVFLECVQDMDHENMFWYRQDPGLGLRLIYFSYDVKMKEKGDIPEGYSVSREKKERFSLILESASTNQTSMYLCASIPTRREYEQYFGPGTRLTVT.

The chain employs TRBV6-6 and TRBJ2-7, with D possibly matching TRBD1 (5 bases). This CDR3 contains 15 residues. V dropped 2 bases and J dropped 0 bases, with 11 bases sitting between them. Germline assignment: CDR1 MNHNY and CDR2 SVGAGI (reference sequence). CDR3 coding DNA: TGTGCCAGCAGTTACGACTCTAGGGGCTCCTACGAGCAGTACTTC. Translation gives CASSYDSRGSYEQYF.

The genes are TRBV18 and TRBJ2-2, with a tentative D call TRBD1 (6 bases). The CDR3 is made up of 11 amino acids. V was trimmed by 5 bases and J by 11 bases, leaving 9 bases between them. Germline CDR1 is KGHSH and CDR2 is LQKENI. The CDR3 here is CASSAGTELFF. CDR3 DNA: TGTGCCAGCTCAGCCGGGACAGAGCTGTTTTTT.

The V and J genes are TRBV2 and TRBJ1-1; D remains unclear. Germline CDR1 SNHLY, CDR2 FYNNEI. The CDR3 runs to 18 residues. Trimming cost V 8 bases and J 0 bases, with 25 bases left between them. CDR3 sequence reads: CASRASPVSARMNTEAFF. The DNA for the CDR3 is TGTGCCAGCCGGGCCTCTCCCGTGTCGGCTCGCATGAACACTGAAGCTTTCTTT.

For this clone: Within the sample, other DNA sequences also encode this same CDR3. The CDR3 protein is CASSGLAGEAGELFF. The CDR3 nucleotides are TGTGCCAGCAGCGGACTAGCGGGAGAAGCCGGGGAGCTGTTTTTT. The chain employs TRBV2 and TRBJ2-2; 13 nucleotides agree with TRBD2. This CDR3 has 15 amino acids. The V segment lost 6 bases and the J segment 6 bases; nucleotides outside the gene matches: 4. Germline lookup yields CDR1 SNHLY and CDR2 FYNNEI.

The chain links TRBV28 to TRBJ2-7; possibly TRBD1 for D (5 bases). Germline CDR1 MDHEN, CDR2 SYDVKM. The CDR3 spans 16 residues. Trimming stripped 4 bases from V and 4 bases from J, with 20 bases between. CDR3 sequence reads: CASSSASGFGRYEQYF. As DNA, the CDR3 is TGTGCCAGCAGTTCGGCTTCAGGGTTCGGAAGGTACGAGCAGTACTTC.

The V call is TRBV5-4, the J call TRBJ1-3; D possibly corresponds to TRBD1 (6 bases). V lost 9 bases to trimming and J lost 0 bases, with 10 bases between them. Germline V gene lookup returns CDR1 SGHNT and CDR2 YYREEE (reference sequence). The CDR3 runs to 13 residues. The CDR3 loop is CAIGTFSGNTIYF. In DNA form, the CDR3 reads TGTGCCATCGGGACATTCTCTGGAAACACCATATATTTT.

CDR3 sequence: CASSFTRGGSFDNEQFF. DNA of the CDR3: TGTGCCAGCAGCTTTACTCGGGGCGGGAGCTTCGACAATGAGCAGTTCTTC. The chain has TRBV7-6 and TRBJ2-1; 7 positions match TRBD2. The germline V gene encodes CDR1 SGHVS and CDR2 FNYEAQ. V was clipped by 3 bases and J by 5 bases; unmatched bases: 13. There are 17 residues in the CDR3.

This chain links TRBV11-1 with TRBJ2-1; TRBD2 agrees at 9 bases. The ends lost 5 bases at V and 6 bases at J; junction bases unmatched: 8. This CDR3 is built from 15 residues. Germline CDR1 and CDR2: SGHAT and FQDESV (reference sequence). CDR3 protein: CASSPLAGGRNEQFF. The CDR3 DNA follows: TGTGCCAGCAGCCCCCTGGCGGGGGGGCGCAATGAGCAGTTCTTC.

The CDR3 protein is CASSFSNQETQYF. CDR3 in DNA: TGTGCCAGCAGCTTCAGCAACCAAGAGACCCAGTACTTC. V gene TRBV5-6 combines with J gene TRBJ2-5, with D uncertain. From germline, CDR1 is SGHDT and CDR2 YYEEEE. The CDR3 sequence is 13 residues long. Trimming took off 2 bases at V and 0 bases at J, with 5 bases between the two ends. Using reference TRBV5-6 and TRBJ2-5 for the parts outside the CDR3, the full variable domain is DAGVTQSPTHLIKTRGQQVTLRCSPKSGHDTVSWYQQALGQGPQFIFQYYEEEERQRGNFPDRFSGHQFPNYSSELNVNALLLGDSALYLCASSFSNQETQYFGPGTRLLVL.

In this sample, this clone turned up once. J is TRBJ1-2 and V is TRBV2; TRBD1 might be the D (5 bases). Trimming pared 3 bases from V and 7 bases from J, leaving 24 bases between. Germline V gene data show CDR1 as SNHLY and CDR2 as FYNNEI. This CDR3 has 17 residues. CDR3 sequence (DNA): TGTGCCAGCAGTGAGTGGGGCGGCCAGGCGATTATGGGTGGCTACACCTTC. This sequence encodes CASSEWGGQAIMGGYTF.

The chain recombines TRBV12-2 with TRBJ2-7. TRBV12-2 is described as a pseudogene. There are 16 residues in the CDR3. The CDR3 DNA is TGTGCAAGTCGCTTAGCGCCGGGGCGGGTGGCCTACGAGCAGTACTTC. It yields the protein CASRLAPGRVAYEQYF.

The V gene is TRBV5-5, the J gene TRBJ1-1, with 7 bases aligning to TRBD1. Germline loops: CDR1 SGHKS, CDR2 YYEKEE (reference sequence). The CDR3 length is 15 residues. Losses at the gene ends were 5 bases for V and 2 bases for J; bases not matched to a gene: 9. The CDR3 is CASRIREGANTEAFF. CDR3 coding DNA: TGTGCCAGCAGGATCAGGGAGGGGGCCAACACTGAAGCTTTCTTT.